Listed below are T cell receptor beta chains from one sample, sequenced in a study of T cells in Graves' hyperthyroidism and ophthalmopathy. TCRdb redid the calling of the multiplex PCR reads with MiXCR, one entry per CDR3 protein. The table lists about 590,000 distinct CDR3 sequences, around 16% of them singletons. The sample was blood. These receptors were taken from a woman in her 30s with Graves' hyperthyroidism. Both conserved end residues are part of each CDR3. The D gene is left open where the match is weak. A clone size is listed for some rows: how often the clone was seen (once, few, many), or a class if it is expanded.

v_gene	d_gene	j_gene	abundance	CDR3aa	CDR3nt
TRBV20-1	.	TRBJ2-3	.	CSALGGADTQYF	TGCAGTGCTCTAGGAGGCGCAGATACGCAGTATTTT
TRBV7-9	TRBD1	TRBJ2-1	.	CASSWTGGAQSQFF	TGTGCCAGCAGCTGGACAGGGGGGGCTCAATCGCAGTTCTTC
TRBV18	.	TRBJ1-1	many	CASSPREGTEAFF	TGTGCCAGCTCACCACGCGAAGGGACTGAAGCTTTCTTT
TRBV3-1	.	TRBJ2-3	many	CASSSQMGGKNTDTQYF	TGTGCCAGCAGCTCTCAGATGGGCGGGAAGAACACAGATACGCAGTATTTT
TRBV18	.	TRBJ2-2	few	CASSPTVGTGELFF	TGTGCCAGCTCACCAACCGTTGGCACCGGGGAGCTGTTTTTT
TRBV7-8	TRBD1	TRBJ2-7	few	CASSLYGQGSYEQYF	TGTGCCAGCAGCTTATATGGACAGGGCTCCTACGAGCAGTACTTC
TRBV30	.	TRBJ2-7	many	CAWSENVYEQYF	TGTGCCTGGAGTGAGAACGTCTACGAGCAGTACTTC
TRBV10-3	.	TRBJ2-2	.	CATGGVPFTGELFF	TGTGCCACCGGCGGGGTTCCATTCACCGGGGAGCTGTTTTTT
TRBV5-1	TRBD2	TRBJ2-7	.	CASSPRIAGASYEQYF	TGCGCCAGCAGCCCCCGGATCGCGGGAGCATCCTACGAGCAGTACTTC
TRBV28	TRBD1	TRBJ2-5	many	CASSLRQGAPETQYF	TGTGCCAGCAGTTTACGCCAGGGGGCTCCAGAGACCCAGTACTTC
TRBV2	.	TRBJ2-1	many	CASREGGYNEQFF	TGTGCCAGCCGTGAAGGGGGATACAATGAGCAGTTCTTC
TRBV28	.	TRBJ1-2	.	CASSALRAGGYTF	TGTGCCAGCAGTGCCCTGAGAGCTGGGGGCTACACCTTC
TRBV10-3	.	TRBJ2-7	many	CAISRTDSYEQYF	TGTGCCATCTCGAGGACGGACTCCTACGAGCAGTACTTC
TRBV29-1	TRBD1	TRBJ2-2	.	CSVGQGAGTGELFF	TGCAGCGTTGGACAGGGGGCCGGGACCGGGGAGCTGTTTTTT
TRBV6-6	.	TRBJ2-1	few	CASSYDHSYNEQFF	TGTGCCAGCAGTTACGACCATTCCTACAATGAGCAGTTCTTC
TRBV5-5	TRBD1	TRBJ1-5	.	CASSLGTGGYRNQPQHF	TGTGCCAGCAGCTTGGGCACAGGGGGCTATCGCAATCAGCCCCAGCATTTT
TRBV28	TRBD1	TRBJ2-7	.	CASSQPGTESYEQYF	TGTGCCAGCAGTCAACCCGGGACAGAGTCCTACGAGCAGTACTTC
TRBV4-3	.	TRBJ2-5	many	CASSQVLGNPTETQYF	TGCGCCAGCAGCCAAGTGTTGGGAAATCCTACGGAGACCCAGTACTTC
TRBV15	.	TRBJ1-5	many	CATSHSSTRNQPQHF	TGTGCCACCAGCCACTCATCTACCCGCAATCAGCCCCAGCATTTT
TRBV27	TRBD2	TRBJ2-7	many	CASSPPDPRLAGGGGAYEQYF	TGTGCCAGCAGCCCTCCTGATCCCCGACTAGCGGGAGGAGGGGGCGCCTACGAGCAGTACTTC